One and the same sample provided the 27 T cell receptor beta chains below, sequenced in a study of blood T cells in healthy people across ages. PCR was performed a second time for about 7 to 11 cycles using a sample-barcoded 5' primer and a J-beta primer mix. From the 5' RACE reads, TCRdb called clonotypes with MiXCR, one entry per CDR3 protein. Here the sample spans approximately 1,100,000 distinct CDR3 sequences, more than 35% being singletons. Source material: blood. The receptors come from a woman in her sixties or seventies in good health.

The J gene is TRBJ2-7, the V gene TRBV5-5; 7 bases agree with TRBD1. The J segment lost 2 bases and the V segment lost 6 bases, leaving 5 bases of the junction unmatched. The CDR3 contains 13 residues. Germline values: CDR1 SGHKS, CDR2 YYEKEE (reference sequence). The CDR3 is CASKVTGAYEQYF. CDR3 sequence (DNA): TGTGCCAGCAAGGTAACAGGGGCCTACGAGCAGTACTTC.

This clonotype has more than one count but fewer than ten. The CDR3 spells CARTLAERTDTQYF. CDR3 nucleotides: TGTGCCAGAACCCTAGCGGAGCGCACAGATACGCAGTATTTT. This chain joins TRBV2 and TRBJ2-3; TRBD2 matches at 7 bases. This CDR3 has 14 amino acids. The V gene's germline CDR1 is SNHLY and CDR2 FYNNEI. The trim removed 9 bases at V and 1 base at J, leaving 7 bases unmatched.

This chain uses TRBV6-5 with TRBJ2-1, with D tentatively TRBD1 (5 bases). The end of the DNA fits TRBJ2-7 better, so the J call may be wrong. The CDR3 is made up of 13 amino acids. Germline V gene data show CDR1 as MNHEY and CDR2 as SVGAGI. CDR3 DNA sequence: TGTGCCAGCAAGGGGTTATCCTACAATGAGCAGTACTTC. Amino acids: CASKGLSYNEQYF.

The chain links TRBV24-1 to TRBJ1-5; D ambiguous. The V gene's germline CDR1 is KGHDR and CDR2 SFDVKD. Trimming stripped 5 bases from V and 1 base from J, with 8 bases between. The CDR3 is 14 residues long. CDR3 residues: CATSVRMSNQPQHF. CDR3 DNA sequence: TGTGCCACCAGTGTTAGGATGAGCAATCAGCCCCAGCATTTT.

This clonotype showed up just a few times. In nucleotides, the CDR3 is TGCAGTGCTACTCGGACTAGCGGGGGACCTAACAATGAGCAGTTCTTC. Protein sequence: CSATRTSGGPNNEQFF. The gene calls are TRBV20-1 and TRBJ2-1, with TRBD2 matching over 13 bases. This CDR3 spans 16 amino acids. Germline CDR1 is DFQATT and CDR2 is SNEGSKA (reference sequence). J was trimmed by 5 bases and V by 4 bases; bases with no gene match: 8.

The chain has TRBV10-3 and TRBJ1-6, with a tentative D call TRBD1 (6 bases). The CDR3 loop spans 15 amino acids. With 0 bases removed from V and 7 bases from J, the gap between germline ends came to 10 bases. Germline values: CDR1 ENHRY, CDR2 SYGVKD. The CDR3 is CAISESAGENSPLHF. Here the CDR3 DNA reads TGTGCCATCAGTGAGTCGGCAGGGGAAAATTCACCCCTCCACTTT.

In DNA, the CDR3 is TGTGCCAGCAGTCTCCCGGGGACGGAACCCTCCTACGAGCAGTACTTC. As protein: CASSLPGTEPSYEQYF. The V and J genes are TRBV28 and TRBJ2-7; D could derive from TRBD1 or TRBD2 (5 bases each). V was cut by 5 bases and J by 0 bases, with 17 bases left in between. Germline V lookup: CDR1 MDHEN, CDR2 SYDVKM. CDR3 size: 16 residues.

The V call is TRBV11-2, the J call TRBJ2-3, with D maybe TRBD2 (5 bases). This CDR3 has 14 amino acids. Germline CDR1 SGHAT, CDR2 FQNNGV. The germline V and J ends were trimmed by 0 bases and 6 bases, with 10 bases remaining between them. The CDR3 DNA follows: TGTGCCAGCAGCTTAGATCCGGGAAGGGATACGCAGTATTTT. As protein: CASSLDPGRDTQYF.

In DNA, the CDR3 is TGTGCCAGCAGCCAAAATCTCCAGCCCAACCAGCCCCAGCATTTT. The encoded protein is CASSQNLQPNQPQHF. V and J are TRBV3-1 and TRBJ1-5; D ambiguous. The CDR3 runs 15 residues. The germline gives CDR1 LGHDT, CDR2 YNNKEL (reference sequence). Trimming shortened V by 2 bases and J by 7 bases, and 15 bases separated the two germline ends.

About this clonotype: A much larger clone differs by one base, so this may be a read error. The chain uses TRBV9 and TRBJ2-7; TRBD2 matches 8 bases. CDR1 and CDR2 (germline): SGDLS, YYNGEE. This CDR3 is 15 amino acids long. In DNA, the CDR3 is TGTGCCGGCAGCGCCGATGGCGGGAGGATCTACGAGCAGTACTTC. It yields the protein CAGSADGGRIYEQYF. Looking up the rest from reference TRBV9 and TRBJ2-7 gives the full variable domain: DSGVTQTPKHLITATGQRVTLRCSPRSGDLSVYWYQQSLDQGLQFLIQYYNGEERAKGNILERFSAQQFPDLHSELNLSSLELGDSALYFCAGSADGGRIYEQYFGPGTRLTVT.

This clonotype was seen a handful of times. The chain has TRBV20-1 and TRBJ2-5; no reliable D call. Per the germline V gene, CDR1 is DFQATT and CDR2 is SNEGSKA (reference sequence). Trimming stripped 0 bases from V and 5 bases from J, with 7 bases between. The CDR3 contains 12 residues. The CDR3 coding sequence is TGCAGTGCTAGAGATAAGTTGGAGACCCAGTACTTC. It yields the protein CSARDKLETQYF.

Turning to this clonotype: A much larger clone differs by one base, so this may be a read error. The rearrangement uses TRBV24-1 and TRBJ2-1; maybe TRBD1 (7 bases). In germline, CDR1 is KGHDR, CDR2 SFDVKD. The V end was cut by 6 bases, the J end by 5 bases, with 19 bases between. The CDR3 runs to 16 residues. The chain's CDR3 is CATSRGGTAPDNEQFF. The CDR3 region has the DNA TGTGCCACCAGTAGAGGCGGGACAGCGCCCGACAATGAGCAGTTCTTC.

The rearrangement joins TRBV27 to TRBJ2-1; 10 bases match TRBD2. Germline V gene sequence: CDR1 MNHEY, CDR2 SMNVEV (reference sequence). The CDR3 contains 15 residues. The ends lost 5 bases at V and 10 bases at J; junction bases unmatched: 11. DNA for the CDR3: TGTGCCAGCAGTCCCCGGACTAGCGGACTTAGCGAGCAGTTCTTC. This gives the protein CASSPRTSGLSEQFF.

The rearrangement joins TRBV10-3 to TRBJ2-7, with D perhaps TRBD1 (7 bases). The germline V gene has CDR1 ENHRY and CDR2 SYGVKD. The length of the CDR3 is 13 residues. Trimming stripped 6 bases from V and 6 bases from J, with 15 bases between. The CDR3 sequence: CAIRMSQGGEQYF. CDR3 DNA sequence: TGTGCCATCAGAATGTCTCAGGGGGGCGAGCAGTACTTC.

This sequence joins TRBV12-3 or TRBV12-4 and TRBJ1-6, with D possibly TRBD1 on 6 matching bases. Trimming took 7 bases from V and 5 from J, leaving 15 bases between them. The CDR3 extends over 15 amino acids. The CDR3 nucleotides read TGTGCCAGCACCCCTGACAGGCTAAATAATTCACCCCTCCACTTT. Protein: CASTPDRLNNSPLHF.

The table lists this clonotype with a few counts. The chain recombines TRBV4-1 with TRBJ2-1; 7 bases agree with TRBD2. The CDR3 runs to 14 residues. V shed 2 bases and J 9 bases; nucleotides not matched to a gene: 7. Germline assignment: CDR1 MGHRA and CDR2 YSYEKL. The CDR3: CASSQTASGIEQFF. DNA for the CDR3: TGCGCCAGCAGCCAAACGGCTAGCGGAATTGAGCAGTTCTTC.

CDR3 region: CASSLDAGWETQYF. The CDR3 DNA reads as TGTGCCAGCAGCTTAGATGCGGGGTGGGAGACCCAGTACTTC. The chain couples TRBV7-7 to TRBJ2-5, with D perhaps matching TRBD2 (6 bases). Trimming cost V 1 base and J 5 bases, with 11 bases left between them. The CDR3 is made up of 14 amino acids. Germline CDR1 and CDR2: SSHAT and FNYEAQ (reference sequence).

V usage is TRBV7-8 and J usage is TRBJ2-3, with TRBD2 as a possible D gene (5 bases). The length of the CDR3 is 16 residues. With 0 bases removed from V and 1 base from J, the gap between germline ends came to 11 bases. Per the germline V gene, CDR1 is SGHVS and CDR2 is FQNEAQ. The chain's CDR3 is CASSLALASRTDTQYF. CDR3 nucleotide sequence: TGTGCCAGCAGCTTAGCCCTAGCTAGTCGCACAGATACGCAGTATTTT. Full variable domain (missing parts from reference TRBV7-8 and TRBJ2-3): GAGVSQSPRYKVAKRGQDVALRCDPISGHVSLFWYQQALGQGPEFLTYFQNEAQLDKSGLPSDRFFAERPEGSVSTLKIQRTQQEDSAVYLCASSLALASRTDTQYFGPGTRLTVL.

This clonotype was detected only a few times. The chain links TRBV5-1 to TRBJ2-1, with D perhaps matching TRBD2 (6 bases). This CDR3 is 17 amino acids long. Trimming pared 0 bases from V and 6 bases from J, leaving 19 bases between. Germline CDR1 reads SGHRS; CDR2 reads YFSETQ. CDR3 sequence: CASSLVGGTLQGNEQFF. CDR3 nucleotide sequence: TGCGCCAGCAGCTTGGTTGGCGGGACCCTTCAGGGCAATGAGCAGTTCTTC.

V gene TRBV5-5 combines with J gene TRBJ2-1; 8 bases align to TRBD2. The CDR3 length is 16 residues. V lost 6 bases, J lost 7 bases, and 15 bases stayed unmatched. Germline V gene sequence: CDR1 SGHKS, CDR2 YYEKEE (reference sequence). The CDR3 DNA reads TGTGCCAGCACCACCAACCGACGGGAGGGCAGGAATGAGCAGTTCTTC. Its protein product is CASTTNRREGRNEQFF. Looking up the rest from reference TRBV5-5 and TRBJ2-1 gives the full variable domain: DAGVTQSPTHLIKTRGQQVTLRCSPISGHKSVSWYQQVLGQGPQFIFQYYEKEERGRGNFPDRFSARQFPNYSSELNVNALLLGDSALYLCASTTNRREGRNEQFFGPGTRLTVL.

This chain links TRBV7-8 with TRBJ2-5; tentative D call: TRBD1 (6 bases). The length of the CDR3 is 16 residues. Trimming took 1 base from V and 2 from J, leaving 14 bases between them. CDR1 and CDR2 from the germline V gene are SGHVS and FQNEAQ. CDR3 coding DNA: TGTGCCAGCAGCTTAGGTTTCAGGGGAAGGCAAGAGACCCAGTACTTC. It is translated as CASSLGFRGRQETQYF.

In regard to this clonotype: At one end, the junction sequence differs from germline, possibly due to a read error. The V gene is TRBV12-3 or TRBV12-4, the J gene TRBJ1-5, with D uncertain. This CDR3 has 15 residues. CDR3 in DNA: TGTGCCAGCAGATTAGGATGGGGTTTAGGGCAGCCCCAGCATTTT. As protein: CASRLGWGLGQPQHF.

V usage is TRBV11-2 and J usage is TRBJ2-7; D is undetermined. CDR1 and CDR2 (germline): SGHAT, FQNNGV. V lost 0 bases and J 9 bases, leaving 15 bases between the germline ends. The CDR3 extends over 14 amino acids. This CDR3 reads CASSLERLYGGQYF. The DNA for the CDR3 is TGTGCCAGCAGCTTAGAGCGGCTTTACGGTGGGCAGTACTTC.

Remarks on this clonotype: Germline is not matched at one junction end, which may reflect a read error. The chain employs TRBV20-1 and TRBJ2-3; perhaps TRBD2 as D (5 bases). This CDR3 is built from 14 residues. The germline V gene has CDR1 DFQATT and CDR2 SNEGSKA (reference sequence). DNA for the CDR3: TGCGGTGCTAGAGATCACCTAGCCCGGGATACGCAGTATTTT. Translated: CGARDHLARDTQYF.

This clonotype was observed a handful of times. This chain connects TRBV10-3 to TRBJ1-1; TRBD1 agrees at 7 bases. This CDR3 spans 15 amino acids. The V gene end was trimmed by 7 bases and the J gene end by 0 bases; junction bases not matched to a gene: 8. Germline CDR1 and CDR2: ENHRY and SYGVKD. CDR3 bases: TGTGCCATCACCTTGGACAGGAACATGAACACTGAAGCTTTCTTT. Its translation: CAITLDRNMNTEAFF.

The table lists this clonotype with a few counts. The chain carries TRBV20-1 and TRBJ2-7; the D gene is possibly TRBD1 (6 bases). The length of the CDR3 is 15 residues. Looked up from germline, CDR1 is DFQATT and CDR2 is SNEGSKA (reference sequence). The V and J ends lost 2 bases and 2 bases respectively, with 16 bases between them. The CDR3 nucleotides read TGCAGTGCTAGACCCTCGATCTGGACAGCCTACGAGCAGTACTTC. It yields the protein CSARPSIWTAYEQYF.

In DNA, the CDR3 is TGTGCCAGCAGCCCCACGACTAGCTTATACTCCTACGAGCAGTACTTC. Amino acid sequence: CASSPTTSLYSYEQYF. The V gene is TRBV9, the J gene TRBJ2-7; 7 bases map to TRBD2. The J segment lost 0 bases and the V segment lost 4 bases, leaving 10 bases of the junction unmatched. Germline loops: CDR1 SGDLS, CDR2 YYNGEE. The CDR3 extends over 16 amino acids.